This is a list of T cell receptor beta chains from one sample in a study of shared clonotypes between healthy human individuals. Here immunoSEQ multiplex PCR was the method, and the copy in TCRdb shows in-frame clones only, minus some. This sample carries about 2.1 million clones, 93% of them seen once, and the ten largest clones take around 1.7%. Sequenced material: naive CD8+ T cells from PBMCs. These receptors all come from a young man in good health. Some clones in this sample may be carry-over from other donors' samples. Both conserved end residues are part of each CDR3. A D gene is named only where the DNA matches it firmly. Where a row states a size, it is once, few, many or the class of an expanded clone; other rows omit it.

v_call: TRBV2; clone_size: -; d_call: TRBD2; j_call: TRBJ2-5; cdr3_nt: TGTGCCAGCAGTGATGCGGGAGGGGGAGAGACCCAGTACTTC; cdr3_aa: CASSDAGGGETQYF
v_call: TRBV6-6; clone_size: -; d_call: -; j_call: TRBJ1-1; cdr3_nt: TGTGCCAGCACCCCTGGACAAACTGAAGCTTTCTTT; cdr3_aa: CASTPGQTEAFF
v_call: TRBV4-3; clone_size: -; d_call: TRBD1; j_call: TRBJ1-1; cdr3_nt: TGCGCCAGCAGCCATGGGACAGCCATGAACACTGAAGCTTTCTTT; cdr3_aa: CASSHGTAMNTEAFF
v_call: TRBV28; clone_size: -; d_call: -; j_call: TRBJ2-7; cdr3_nt: TGTGCCAGCAGTTCTTTAACCACATCCTACGAGCAGTACTTC; cdr3_aa: CASSSLTTSYEQYF
v_call: TRBV28; clone_size: -; d_call: -; j_call: TRBJ2-5; cdr3_nt: TGTGCCAGCAGTAAACCCCCGCCGGAGTCCCAAGAGACCCAGTACTTC; cdr3_aa: CASSKPPPESQETQYF
v_call: TRBV4-3; clone_size: -; d_call: -; j_call: TRBJ2-2; cdr3_nt: TGCGCCAGCAGCCAAGATTTTCTCCTAGCGTCCGGGGAGCTGTTTTTT; cdr3_aa: CASSQDFLLASGELFF
v_call: TRBV5-1; clone_size: -; d_call: TRBD2; j_call: TRBJ2-1; cdr3_nt: TGCGCCAGCAGCTTATTAAAGCGGGAGGGAATCAATGAGCAGTTCTTC; cdr3_aa: CASSLLKREGINEQFF
v_call: TRBV27; clone_size: once; d_call: -; j_call: TRBJ1-1; cdr3_nt: TGTGCCAGCAGTTCGATTGCAGTGAACACTGAAGCTTTCTTT; cdr3_aa: CASSSIAVNTEAFF
v_call: TRBV6-5; clone_size: -; d_call: -; j_call: TRBJ2-1; cdr3_nt: TGTGCCAGCAGTTACTCATCGGGAGAAACCTACAATGAGCAGTTCTTC; cdr3_aa: CASSYSSGETYNEQFF
v_call: TRBV14; clone_size: -; d_call: -; j_call: TRBJ2-7; cdr3_nt: TGTGCCAGCAGCCTAAGTCGTGTCTACGAGCAGTACTTC; cdr3_aa: CASSLSRVYEQYF
v_call: TRBV7-9; clone_size: -; d_call: -; j_call: TRBJ2-7; cdr3_nt: TGTGCCAGCAGCTTAGGACAGGGCGGGACCTACGAGCAGTACTTC; cdr3_aa: CASSLGQGGTYEQYF
v_call: TRBV2; clone_size: -; d_call: -; j_call: TRBJ2-7; cdr3_nt: TGTGCCAGCAGTGAAGGTACTCCGGGAGGGGGCCCCTACGAGCAGTACTTC; cdr3_aa: CASSEGTPGGGPYEQYF
v_call: TRBV5-1; clone_size: -; d_call: -; j_call: TRBJ2-7; cdr3_nt: TGCGCCAGCAGCTCCACAGGCTACGAGCAGTACTTC; cdr3_aa: CASSSTGYEQYF
v_call: TRBV30; clone_size: -; d_call: -; j_call: TRBJ2-7; cdr3_nt: TGTGCCTGGAGCGAAGGACATACCTCCGAGCAGTACTTC; cdr3_aa: CAWSEGHTSEQYF
v_call: TRBV10-1; clone_size: -; d_call: -; j_call: TRBJ2-5; cdr3_nt: TGCGCCAGCAGTGAGGATTCAGGGCAAGAGACCCAGTACTTC; cdr3_aa: CASSEDSGQETQYF
v_call: TRBV2; clone_size: -; d_call: TRBD2; j_call: TRBJ2-4; cdr3_nt: TGTGCCAGCAGTCCATCCCCGGGACTAGGGGAGAGGACCAAAAACATTCAGTACTTC; cdr3_aa: CASSPSPGLGERTKNIQYF
v_call: TRBV25-1; clone_size: -; d_call: -; j_call: TRBJ1-1; cdr3_nt: TGTGCCAGCAGTAGGGACACACACACTGAAGCTTTCTTT; cdr3_aa: CASSRDTHTEAFF
v_call: TRBV4-1; clone_size: -; d_call: -; j_call: TRBJ2-1; cdr3_nt: TGCGCCAGCGCGGGCACTTCCTACAATGAGCAGTTCTTC; cdr3_aa: CASAGTSYNEQFF
v_call: TRBV19; clone_size: few; d_call: -; j_call: TRBJ1-5; cdr3_nt: TGTGCCAGTAGTATAGGAATCCCGTGGGGCGGACGACAGCCCCAGCATTTT; cdr3_aa: CASSIGIPWGGRQPQHF
v_call: TRBV5-4; clone_size: -; d_call: TRBD1; j_call: TRBJ1-1; cdr3_nt: TGTGCCAGCAGTCCCGGCGACAGGGCTGAAGCTTTCTTT; cdr3_aa: CASSPGDRAEAFF
v_call: TRBV29-1; clone_size: -; d_call: -; j_call: TRBJ2-1; cdr3_nt: TGCAGCGTTGAAGATCCTGGGTCCATAGCCTACAATGAGCAGTTCTTC; cdr3_aa: CSVEDPGSIAYNEQFF
v_call: TRBV28; clone_size: -; d_call: -; j_call: TRBJ2-7; cdr3_nt: TGTGCCAGCAGAAATCTCCGGGACGGAGCCTACGAGCAGTACTTC; cdr3_aa: CASRNLRDGAYEQYF
v_call: TRBV7-9; clone_size: -; d_call: -; j_call: TRBJ2-1; cdr3_nt: TGTGCCAGCAGCTTAGGGGATGAGCAGTTCTTC; cdr3_aa: CASSLGDEQFF
v_call: TRBV27; clone_size: -; d_call: -; j_call: TRBJ2-2; cdr3_nt: TGTGCCAGCAGTTTTGGTCGGGGGCTGAACACCGGGGAGCTGTTTTTT; cdr3_aa: CASSFGRGLNTGELFF
v_call: TRBV27; clone_size: once; d_call: -; j_call: TRBJ2-3; cdr3_nt: TGTGCCAGCAGTTTATTTCGGGGCTCCACAGATACGCAGTATTTT; cdr3_aa: CASSLFRGSTDTQYF
v_call: TRBV27; clone_size: -; d_call: -; j_call: TRBJ1-5; cdr3_nt: TGTGCCAGCAGTCTAGGACTGGAGGGGAATCAGCCCCAGCATTTT; cdr3_aa: CASSLGLEGNQPQHF
v_call: TRBV5-1; clone_size: -; d_call: -; j_call: TRBJ2-3; cdr3_nt: TGCGCCAGCAGCGCCACAGGGTTTGGGACAGATACGCAGTATTTT; cdr3_aa: CASSATGFGTDTQYF
v_call: TRBV7-9; clone_size: -; d_call: TRBD2; j_call: TRBJ2-7; cdr3_nt: TGTGCCAGCAGCTCTGGGACTATGAAGGGGTACGAGCAGTACTTC; cdr3_aa: CASSSGTMKGYEQYF
v_call: TRBV28; clone_size: -; d_call: -; j_call: TRBJ2-7; cdr3_nt: TGTGCCAGCGGGGGGGCAGGGAAATGGGCTTGGAACGAGCAGTACTTC; cdr3_aa: CASGGAGKWAWNEQYF
v_call: TRBV5-6; clone_size: -; d_call: -; j_call: TRBJ2-7; cdr3_nt: TGTGCCAGCAGCTTGACGGTCTCCTACGAGCAGTACTTC; cdr3_aa: CASSLTVSYEQYF
v_call: TRBV27; clone_size: few; d_call: TRBD1; j_call: TRBJ2-7; cdr3_nt: TGTGCCAGCACCTCGACAGGGGGTTTCGACGAGCAGTACTTC; cdr3_aa: CASTSTGGFDEQYF
v_call: TRBV4-1; clone_size: -; d_call: TRBD2; j_call: TRBJ2-7; cdr3_nt: TGCGCCAGCAGCCAAGATGCTAGCGGGAGGCAAATATATTACTACGAGCAGTACTTC; cdr3_aa: CASSQDASGRQIYYYEQYF
v_call: TRBV6-1; clone_size: -; d_call: -; j_call: TRBJ2-7; cdr3_nt: TGTGCCAGCAGTGAAGTAGCCGGCTACGAGCAGTACTTC; cdr3_aa: CASSEVAGYEQYF
v_call: TRBV2; clone_size: once; d_call: TRBD2; j_call: TRBJ2-1; cdr3_nt: TGTGCCAGCAGTACCTCTCCTGACAGGGCTAGTGACATAGCGGGAGAAAACAATGAGCAGTTCTTC; cdr3_aa: CASSTSPDRASDIAGENNEQFF
v_call: TRBV2; clone_size: -; d_call: -; j_call: TRBJ2-7; cdr3_nt: TGTGCCAGTTCGGGACAAATGCCCTACGAGCAGTACTTC; cdr3_aa: CASSGQMPYEQYF
v_call: TRBV4-2; clone_size: once; d_call: -; j_call: TRBJ2-7; cdr3_nt: TGTGCCAGCAGCCAGGGACTGGCCACCTACGAGCAGTACTTC; cdr3_aa: CASSQGLATYEQYF
v_call: TRBV28; clone_size: -; d_call: TRBD1; j_call: TRBJ2-5; cdr3_nt: TGTGCCAGCACCCTGACAGGGGAGGAGACCCAGTACTTC; cdr3_aa: CASTLTGEETQYF
v_call: TRBV7-9; clone_size: -; d_call: -; j_call: TRBJ1-2; cdr3_nt: TGTGCCAGCAGCTACGGTGCCGGGGGTAACTATGGCTACACCTTC; cdr3_aa: CASSYGAGGNYGYTF
v_call: TRBV4-1; clone_size: -; d_call: TRBD2; j_call: TRBJ2-1; cdr3_nt: TGCGCCAGCAGCCAGCCCTTTCTCCTAGCGGGAGGGCCCGATGAGCAGTTCTTC; cdr3_aa: CASSQPFLLAGGPDEQFF
v_call: TRBV9; clone_size: -; d_call: -; j_call: TRBJ2-3; cdr3_nt: TGTGCCAGCAGCGGACCGGACGGGAACACAGATACGCAGTATTTT; cdr3_aa: CASSGPDGNTDTQYF
v_call: TRBV27; clone_size: -; d_call: -; j_call: TRBJ2-1; cdr3_nt: TGTGCCAGCAGTTCCGGACCTAATGAGCAGTTCTTC; cdr3_aa: CASSSGPNEQFF
v_call: TRBV13; clone_size: -; d_call: -; j_call: TRBJ1-6; cdr3_nt: TGTGCCAGCAGCCAAGGACGTTATAATTCACCCCTCCACTTT; cdr3_aa: CASSQGRYNSPLHF
v_call: TRBV14; clone_size: -; d_call: TRBD2; j_call: TRBJ2-7; cdr3_nt: TGTGCCAGCAGCCCGGGACTAGCGGACTCCTACGAGCAGTACTTC; cdr3_aa: CASSPGLADSYEQYF
v_call: TRBV28; clone_size: -; d_call: -; j_call: TRBJ2-5; cdr3_nt: TGTGCCAGCAGTCACTCAAACAACTACCCCCAAGAGACCCAGTACTTC; cdr3_aa: CASSHSNNYPQETQYF
v_call: TRBV7-9; clone_size: -; d_call: TRBD1; j_call: TRBJ1-1; cdr3_nt: TGTGCCAGCAACGGGGGACAGGGTGTTACTGAAGCTTTCTTT; cdr3_aa: CASNGGQGVTEAFF
v_call: TRBV6-1; clone_size: -; d_call: -; j_call: TRBJ1-1; cdr3_nt: TGTGCCAGCAGTGAATTTGAGGGCACTGAAGCTTTCTTT; cdr3_aa: CASSEFEGTEAFF
v_call: TRBV28; clone_size: -; d_call: -; j_call: TRBJ2-1; cdr3_nt: TGTGCCAGCAGAGCTTGGGGGCGGGAGTCCGAGAACTGGTTTGAGCAGTTCTTC; cdr3_aa: CASRAWGRESENWFEQFF
v_call: TRBV27; clone_size: -; d_call: -; j_call: TRBJ1-5; cdr3_nt: TGTGCCAGCAGTTTATCGATGGGGGCACGGCCCCAGCATTTT; cdr3_aa: CASSLSMGARPQHF
v_call: TRBV9; clone_size: -; d_call: -; j_call: TRBJ2-5; cdr3_nt: TGTGCCAGCAGCGATACAGGTTGGGGAGAGACCCAGTACTTC; cdr3_aa: CASSDTGWGETQYF
v_call: TRBV28; clone_size: -; d_call: -; j_call: TRBJ1-1; cdr3_nt: TGTGCCAGCAGGCCCATAAGGGCGATTGAAGCTTTCTTT; cdr3_aa: CASRPIRAIEAFF
v_call: TRBV10-3; clone_size: -; d_call: -; j_call: TRBJ2-7; cdr3_nt: TGTGCCACCCAATCCCCGGACTACGAGCAGTACTTC; cdr3_aa: CATQSPDYEQYF
v_call: TRBV28; clone_size: -; d_call: -; j_call: TRBJ1-1; cdr3_nt: TGTGCCAGCAGTCCCTCTATGAACACTGAAGCTTTCTTT; cdr3_aa: CASSPSMNTEAFF
v_call: TRBV4-2; clone_size: -; d_call: TRBD2; j_call: TRBJ2-1; cdr3_nt: TGTGCCAGCAGCCAAGGGCGGGAGGGGGCCTACAATGAGCAGTTCTTC; cdr3_aa: CASSQGREGAYNEQFF
v_call: TRBV7-2; clone_size: -; d_call: -; j_call: TRBJ1-3; cdr3_nt: TGTGCCAGCAGCCCACGGGTTACCTCTGGAAACACCATATATTTT; cdr3_aa: CASSPRVTSGNTIYF
v_call: TRBV9; clone_size: -; d_call: -; j_call: TRBJ2-5; cdr3_nt: TGTGCCAGCAGCGTATTCGGCGAGGGGCTGCGAGAGACCCAGTACTTC; cdr3_aa: CASSVFGEGLRETQYF
v_call: TRBV11-3; clone_size: -; d_call: -; j_call: TRBJ2-7; cdr3_nt: TGTGCCAGCAGCTCCGACTCCTACGAGCAGTACTTC; cdr3_aa: CASSSDSYEQYF
v_call: TRBV28; clone_size: once; d_call: -; j_call: TRBJ2-7; cdr3_nt: TGTGCCAGCAGCCAAACTAGGACGGCCTACGAGCAGTACTTC; cdr3_aa: CASSQTRTAYEQYF
v_call: TRBV10-3; clone_size: -; d_call: -; j_call: TRBJ2-7; cdr3_nt: TGTGCCATCAGTGGTTCTGACAACGAGCAGTACTTC; cdr3_aa: CAISGSDNEQYF
v_call: TRBV25-1; clone_size: -; d_call: -; j_call: TRBJ2-1; cdr3_nt: TGTGCCAGCAGTGGGGGGTCCCCTCCACCATGGAATGAGCAGTTCTTC; cdr3_aa: CASSGGSPPPWNEQFF